This TCR beta chain comes out of a study of blood T cell repertoires in COVID-19. Study background: The origin of the acute and convalescent COVID-19 samples was the United States, Italy and Spain. T cells, B-cell-depleted T cells, or PBMCs provided the cDNA or gDNA that served as material.

Clones were read by immunoSEQ multiplex PCR, and TCRdb kept only the in-frame ones, dropping some. The profile shows roughly 200,000 clones, 75% to 85% of them singletons. Germline CDR1 and CDR2: GTSNPN and SVGIG (reference sequence). The V gene lost 6 bases and the J gene lost 3 bases, with 17 bases spanning the gap. This CDR3 is 15 amino acids long. The V call is TRBV30, the J call TRBJ2-2; tentative D call: TRBD2 (7 bases). The source material was peripheral blood. The origin of this receptor is a woman between 40 and 50 years old with COVID-19, enrolled during active disease. CDR3 DNA: TGTGCCTGTTTACAGGGAGGGAAATACACCGGGGAGCTGTTTTTT. This encodes CACLQGGKYTGELFF. Drawing the rest from reference TRBV30 and TRBJ2-2, the complete variable domain is SQTIHQWPATLVQPVGSPLSLECTVEGTSNPNLYWYRQAAGRGLQLLFYSVGIGQISSEVPQNLSASRPQDRQFILSSKKLLLSDSGFYLCACLQGGKYTGELFFGEGSRLTVL.